This T cell receptor (beta chain) derives from a study of blood T cell repertoires in COVID-19 (TCRdb year 2020). Regarding the research as a whole: The collaborator samples originated in the United States, Italy and Spain and spanned the acute and convalescent phases of COVID-19. Where available, HLA class I and class II types were obtained from metadata supplied by the sample provider rather than from assay-based typing. Nearly every sample came with metadata listing a de-identified subject ID, COVID-19 status, age in years and sex. The dataset comprised deeply sampled blood TCRbeta repertoires from subjects exposed to, actively infected with, or recovered from COVID-19. A freely available public database, intended as a resource for researchers studying the immune response to SARS-CoV-2, is where the repertoires were released. The material from the prospective study consisted of cDNA or gDNA derived from T cells, B-cell-depleted T cells, or PBMCs. Samples were obtained from the ongoing ImmuneRACE study (first 160 participants) and from over 1,000 subjects provided by 6 global collaborators. Broad study findings and their caveats: The amount of clinical and demographic metadata varied by source and participant and was provided uncurated.

TCRbeta CDR3 regions were amplified from genomic DNA by means of the immunoSEQ Assay, a bias-controlled multiplex PCR. The original methods were these. Within the assay, amplification of reference gene primers was used to estimate how many nucleated cells each sample contained. Sequence reads were collapsed and filtered to measure the absolute abundance of every unique TCRbeta CDR3 rearrangement. For each sample, productive Simpson clonality was calculated by taking the square root of Simpson's diversity index across productive rearrangements. TCRdb stores this immuneACCESS table with in-frame sequences only. Part of the clones is absent; in the studies checked, under half of the shortfall reflects unresolved V genes, and no reason is known for the rest. V and J calls plus clone size are reproduced from that table; the DNA served to infer D and trimming. In this sample the table shows fewer than 200,000 clones, roughly 77% of which occur a single time. The ten top clones hold 6.5% to 8% of the sample.

As to this clone: Its cognate antigen has yet to be identified. No much larger clonotype is one base removed from it; base qualities were not supplied.

The collaborating institutions used their own protocols to collect whole blood in K2EDTA tubes. For TCRbeta analysis, collaborators shipped samples as frozen whole blood, isolated PBMCs, or DNA extracted from either of those sample types. Trimming removed 1 base from V and 12 bases from J, leaving 16 bases between the germline ends. CDR1 SGHDN and CDR2 FVKESK were looked up in the germline V gene. Its CDR3 holds 14 amino acids, cysteine through phenylalanine. This entry keeps only the CDR3 DNA: 42 bases, framed from base 1. The TCR originated in a man between 65 and 79 years old with active or convalescent COVID-19. The specimen was peripheral blood. The V gene is TRBV14 and the J gene is TRBJ2-1; the D gene identity is not certain. This receptor has the CDR3 CASSQGSDTGWQFF. In nucleotide form, the sequence is TGTGCCAGCAGCCAAGGGTCTGACACCGGTTGGCAGTTCTTC.